This passage covers 22 T cell receptor beta chains from one sample sequenced in a study of vaccination effects on CD4 cells after COVID-19. Viral peptide pool expansion of antigen-specific CD4+ T cells preceded sequencing in the ViraFEST assay. After around ten days in culture, the CD4+ T cells were isolated. Having tested negative for nucleocapsid antibodies, the vaccine recipients showed no prior SARS-CoV-2 infection. No antigen has been identified for these receptors. The method was immunoSEQ multiplex PCR; TCRdb's version includes in-frame clones alone and lacks a portion of them. The profile shows about 27,000 clones, roughly 73% of them singletons. Sample: CD4+ T cells from PBMCs cultured with HCoV-NL63 spike peptides, taken before COVID-19 vaccination. Receptors were obtained from a human donor who received a COVID-19 vaccine.

This clone was counted only a few times. This rearrangement joins TRBV7-2 to TRBJ2-5; no clear D gene. Per germline, CDR1 SGHTA and CDR2 FQGNSA. This CDR3 region has 11 residues. The V and J ends lost 5 bases and 5 bases respectively, with 6 bases between them. CDR3 amino acids: CASSRRETQYF. The CDR3 nucleotides are TGTGCCAGCAGCCGACGGGAGACCCAGTACTTC.

This clone showed up just a few times. This chain joins TRBV7-2 and TRBJ1-6, with D possibly TRBD1 on 6 matching bases. Per germline, CDR1 SGHTA and CDR2 FQGNSA. V was pared by 5 bases and J by 9 bases, with 17 bases between. The CDR3 runs to 15 residues. CDR3 region: CASSPRQAIGSPLHF. CDR3 nucleotide sequence: TGTGCCAGCAGCCCCCGACAGGCTATCGGTTCACCCCTCCACTTT.

This clone occurred once. The chain has TRBV6-5 and TRBJ1-1; D is unclear. Germline V gene lookup returns CDR1 MNHEY and CDR2 SVGAGI. V shed 8 bases and J shed 4 bases, with 8 bases lying between them. This CDR3 has 11 amino acids. As DNA, the CDR3 is TGTGCCAGCTCTAGTGGCACTGAAGCTTTCTTT. Amino acids: CASSSGTEAFF.

CDR3 sequence: CAWRSETGRAGANVLTF. CDR3 nucleotide sequence: TGTGCCTGGAGATCCGAGACAGGGAGGGCTGGGGCCAACGTCCTGACTTTC. The chain combines TRBV30 with TRBJ2-6, with D perhaps matching TRBD1 or TRBD2 (7 bases each). V lost 3 bases to trimming and J lost 2 bases, with 17 bases between them. This CDR3 spans 17 amino acids. Germline V gene lookup returns CDR1 GTSNPN and CDR2 SVGIG (reference sequence).

This chain links TRBV7-3 with TRBJ1-2; D gene uncertain. The germline V gene has CDR1 SGHTA and CDR2 FQGTGA. The CDR3 loop spans 15 amino acids. Trimming took 1 base from V and 5 from J, leaving 14 bases between them. CDR3: CASSLRFGTEYGYTF. In DNA, the CDR3 is TGTGCCAGCAGCTTAAGGTTTGGTACCGAATATGGCTACACCTTC.

The rearrangement links TRBV9 to TRBJ2-5; 11 bases are shared with TRBD2. V dropped 0 bases and J dropped 1; count of bases not matched to a gene: 8. Germline lookup yields CDR1 SGDLS and CDR2 YYNGEE. The CDR3 runs 18 residues. The CDR3 DNA sequence: TGTGCCAGCAGCGTAGTAGCGGGGGGGGCTATCCCCCAAGAGACCCAGTACTTC. It encodes CASSVVAGGAIPQETQYF.

The rearrangement uses TRBV5-1 and TRBJ2-5, with 9 bases that match TRBD2. The CDR3 is made up of 14 amino acids. Germline V lookup: CDR1 SGHRS, CDR2 YFSETQ. Trimming at V came to 7 bases and at J to 5 bases, leaving 9 bases not matched to a gene. CDR3 loop: CASRPAGGSETQYF. The CDR3 nucleotides read TGCGCCAGCCGTCCGGCGGGAGGGAGTGAGACCCAGTACTTC.

The genes are TRBV7-9 and TRBJ2-1; D is ambiguous. V was pared by 5 bases and J by 8 bases, with 13 bases between. CDR1 and CDR2 (germline): SEHNR, FQNEAQ (reference sequence). CDR3 length: 13 amino acids. This chain's CDR3 is CASSVLRTYEQFF. Here the CDR3 DNA reads TGTGCCAGCAGCGTCCTTAGGACCTATGAGCAGTTCTTC.

CDR3 DNA: TGCGCCAGCAGCCAAGTTAGGGGGGGTTACTCCTACGAGCAGTACTTC. This encodes CASSQVRGGYSYEQYF. The chain links TRBV4-1 to TRBJ2-7; tentative D call: TRBD2 (7 bases). Per germline, CDR1 MGHRA and CDR2 YSYEKL. The CDR3 totals 16 residues. The germline V and J ends were trimmed by 1 base and 0 bases, with 13 bases remaining between them.

The chain recombines TRBV4-3 with TRBJ2-1, with TRBD2 matching over 9 bases. CDR1 is LGHNA and CDR2 is YSLEER in the germline V gene. Germline trimming cut 3 bases from V and 9 bases from J; bases unmatched to any gene: 15. This CDR3 contains 17 residues. Here the CDR3 reads CASSQDPLGGGAGEQFF. As DNA, the CDR3 is TGCGCCAGCAGCCAGGATCCATTGGGCGGGGGGGCCGGTGAGCAGTTCTTC.

The V gene is TRBV6-5, the J gene TRBJ2-5; possible D gene TRBD1, 7 bases. CDR1 is MNHEY and CDR2 is SVGAGI in the germline V gene. The CDR3 covers 14 residues. V was trimmed by 7 bases and J by 7 bases, leaving 19 bases between them. CDR3 nucleotide sequence: TGTGCCAGCATCAGGGGGTCTGGAGCGGGGACCCAGTACTTC. Protein product: CASIRGSGAGTQYF.

The sample holds a few counts of this clone. This chain links TRBV6-5 with TRBJ1-1, with D uncertain. CDR1 MNHEY and CDR2 SVGAGI come from the germline V gene. Trimming removed 6 bases from V and 4 bases from J, with 12 bases in between. This CDR3 spans 13 amino acids. DNA of the CDR3: TGTGCCAGCAGCGCTCAGGTCGGCACTGAAGCTTTCTTT. It translates to CASSAQVGTEAFF.

This sequence joins TRBV10-3 and TRBJ2-7; 8 nucleotides agree with TRBD2. CDR1 and CDR2 (germline): ENHRY, SYGVKD. This CDR3 has 15 amino acids. V shed 0 bases, J shed 4 bases, and the junction held 5 bases outside the gene matches. As DNA, the CDR3 is TGTGCCATCAGTGAGTCGACCAGCGGGAGTTACGAGCAGTACTTC. Protein sequence: CAISESTSGSYEQYF.

J is TRBJ2-7 and V is TRBV27, with a weak D call TRBD1 (6 bases). Trimming pared 5 bases from V and 2 bases from J, leaving 19 bases between. CDR3 length: 16 residues. Germline assignment: CDR1 MNHEY and CDR2 SMNVEV (reference sequence). The CDR3 nucleotides read TGTGCCAGCAGTACCCGACAGGCCCTCAGTCCCTACGAGCAGTACTTC. Translated: CASSTRQALSPYEQYF.

In this sample, this clone turned up a few times. This chain joins TRBV7-6 and TRBJ1-2; D is possibly TRBD1 (5 bases). This CDR3 has 18 amino acids. Germline-derived CDR1 and CDR2 are SGHVS and FNYEAQ. V lost 1 base and J 8 bases, leaving 26 bases between the germline ends. The CDR3 sequence: CASSLEGSRQGPIAGYTF. The CDR3 coding sequence is TGTGCCAGCAGCTTAGAAGGTTCACGGCAGGGCCCCATCGCGGGCTACACCTTC.

The chain carries TRBV5-5 and TRBJ1-6; 10 bases align to TRBD1. V lost 1 base to trimming and J lost 9 bases; unmatched junction nucleotides: 7. Germline CDR1 SGHKS, CDR2 YYEKEE (reference sequence). The CDR3 is made up of 16 amino acids. The CDR3 loop reads CASSLLGGQGGSPLHF. CDR3 DNA sequence: TGTGCCAGCAGCTTGTTAGGCGGACAGGGGGGTTCACCCCTCCACTTT.

The chain couples TRBV19 to TRBJ1-1, with TRBD1 identical over 10 bases. J was trimmed by 14 bases and V by 2 bases; bases with no gene match: 2. Per the germline V gene, CDR1 is LNHDA and CDR2 is SQIVND (reference sequence). CDR3 length equals 11 residues. The CDR3 DNA is TGTGCCAGTAGTATAAGACAGGGGGCGTTCTTT. This codes for CASSIRQGAFF.

In DNA, the CDR3 is TGTGCCAGCAGCCAAGAAGTCGGACTAGCGGGGAATCAGTACTTC. It codes for CASSQEVGLAGNQYF. The chain links TRBV3-1 (or the pseudogene TRBV3-2) to TRBJ2-4; 12 bases align to TRBD2. Germline V gives CDR1 LGHDT, CDR2 YNNKEL (reference sequence). This CDR3 is 15 amino acids long. V gave up 0 bases and J gave up 12 bases; unmatched junction bases: 6.

The J gene is TRBJ2-3, the V gene TRBV28; either TRBD1 or TRBD2 may supply D (6 bases each). Germline V gene lookup returns CDR1 MDHEN and CDR2 SYDVKM. Trimming pared 5 bases from V and 1 base from J, leaving 13 bases between. The CDR3 totals 15 residues. The CDR3 region is CASSPRGRGTDTQYF. DNA for the CDR3: TGTGCCAGCAGTCCCCGGGGGCGCGGCACAGATACGCAGTATTTT.

V is TRBV20-1 and J is TRBJ2-2; 12 nucleotides match TRBD2. The trim removed 3 bases at V and 4 bases at J, leaving 6 bases unmatched. The length of the CDR3 is 16 residues. Germline V gene sequence: CDR1 DFQATT, CDR2 SNEGSKA (reference sequence). The chain's CDR3 is CSASTSGGRGTGELFF. CDR3 nucleotide sequence: TGCAGTGCTAGTACTAGCGGGGGGCGAGGCACCGGGGAGCTGTTTTTT.

The chain employs TRBV7-9 and TRBJ1-1; TRBD1 agrees at 8 bases. Germline V CDR1 and CDR2: SEHNR, FQNEAQ (reference sequence). J lost 3 bases, V lost 3 bases, and 3 bases had no gene match. This CDR3 comprises 14 residues. CDR3 amino acids: CASSLTGADTEAFF. The CDR3, as DNA: TGTGCCAGCAGCTTGACAGGGGCGGACACTGAAGCTTTCTTT.

This chain joins TRBV6-2 or TRBV6-3 and TRBJ2-5, with 11 bases matching TRBD2. J was trimmed by 2 bases and V by 6 bases; bases with no gene match: 8. The length of the CDR3 is 16 residues. Germline-derived CDR1 and CDR2 are MNHEY and SVGEGT. The CDR3 spells CASSPPGLAAQETQYF. For the CDR3, the DNA is TGTGCCAGCAGCCCCCCGGGACTAGCGGCTCAAGAGACCCAGTACTTC.